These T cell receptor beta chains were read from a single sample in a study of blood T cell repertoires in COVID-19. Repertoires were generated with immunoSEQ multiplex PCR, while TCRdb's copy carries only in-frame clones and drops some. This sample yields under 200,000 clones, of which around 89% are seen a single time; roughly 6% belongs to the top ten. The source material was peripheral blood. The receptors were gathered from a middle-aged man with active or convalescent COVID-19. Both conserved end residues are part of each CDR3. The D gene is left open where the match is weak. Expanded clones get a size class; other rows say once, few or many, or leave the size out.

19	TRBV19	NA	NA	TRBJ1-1	TGTGCCAGTAGTATAGGACCTGGAGGGGAAGTCGGCATGAACACTGAAGCTTTCTTT	CASSIGPGGEVGMNTEAFF
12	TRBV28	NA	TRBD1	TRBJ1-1	TGTGCCAGCAGTTTTGACAGGGGTGAAGCTTTCTTT	CASSFDRGEAFF
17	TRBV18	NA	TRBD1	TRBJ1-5	TGTGCCAGCTCACTGACAGGGGACTTCCTGAGCAATCAGCCCCAGCATTTT	CASSLTGDFLSNQPQHF
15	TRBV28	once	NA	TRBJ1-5	TGTGCCAGCACCCCCTCTCGACAGGGCAATCAGCCCCAGCATTTT	CASTPSRQGNQPQHF
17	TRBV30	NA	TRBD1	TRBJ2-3	TGTGCCTGGAGTGACCCTATGGGGACAGGGCGCACAGATACGCAGTATTTT	CAWSDPMGTGRTDTQYF
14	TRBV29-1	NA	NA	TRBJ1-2	TGCAGCGTTGAGGGTGACAGTCGAATCTATGGCTACACCTTC	CSVEGDSRIYGYTF
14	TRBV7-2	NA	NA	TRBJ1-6	TGTGCCAGCAGCCCCGAAAGAGGAAATTCACCCCTCCACTTT	CASSPERGNSPLHF
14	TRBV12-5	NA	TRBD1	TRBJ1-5	TGTGCTAGTGGTTCCGGGACAGCAAATCAGCCCCAGCATTTT	CASGSGTANQPQHF
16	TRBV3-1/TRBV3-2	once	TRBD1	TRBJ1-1	TGTGCCAGCAGCCGAAAATTACAGGGGGCCAACACTGAAGCTTTCTTT	CASSRKLQGANTEAFF
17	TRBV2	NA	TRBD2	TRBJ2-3	TGTGCCAGCAGTGGACAGTCGGGGCGGGGGAGCACAGATACGCAGTATTTT	CASSGQSGRGSTDTQYF
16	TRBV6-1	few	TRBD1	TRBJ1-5	TGTGCCAGCAGTGAAACGGGGGGACAGGGGAGTCAGCCCCAGCATTTT	CASSETGGQGSQPQHF
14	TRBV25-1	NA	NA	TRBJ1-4	TGTGCCAGCAGTGTGGCGGGAGGGATGGGAAAACTGTTTTTT	CASSVAGGMGKLFF
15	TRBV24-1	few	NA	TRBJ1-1	TGTGCCACCAGTGATTGGGGGGGGGAAGACGCTGAAGCTTTCTTT	CATSDWGGEDAEAFF
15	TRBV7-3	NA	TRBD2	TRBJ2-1	TGTGCCAGCAGCTTAATGCGGGGGAATGACAATGAGCAGTTCTTC	CASSLMRGNDNEQFF
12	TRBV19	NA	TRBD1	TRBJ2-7	TGTGCCAGTGCCGGGACAGACAACGAGCAGTACTTC	CASAGTDNEQYF
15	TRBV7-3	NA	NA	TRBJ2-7	TGTGCCAGCAGCCCCACCGGGACACCGGACAACGAGCAGTACTTC	CASSPTGTPDNEQYF
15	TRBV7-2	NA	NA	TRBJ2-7	TGTGCCAGCAGCTTAGCGGCACGAACAGCCTACGAGCAGTACTTC	CASSLAARTAYEQYF
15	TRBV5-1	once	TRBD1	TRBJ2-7	TGCGCCAGCAGCTTGAATCCCAGGGGGACCTACGAGCAGTACTTC	CASSLNPRGTYEQYF
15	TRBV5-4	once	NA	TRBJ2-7	TGTGCCAGCAGCCCTGCAGGGGTTTTAAACCACGAGCAGTACTTC	CASSPAGVLNHEQYF
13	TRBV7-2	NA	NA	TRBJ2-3	TGTGCCAGCAGAACAGCCGTTTCGGTTACGCAGTATTTT	CASRTAVSVTQYF
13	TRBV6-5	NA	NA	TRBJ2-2	TGTGCCAGCATCCCAAGGAGCACCGGGGAGCTGTTTTTT	CASIPRSTGELFF
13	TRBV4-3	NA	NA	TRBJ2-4	TGCGCCAGCAGCCAAGATCCAGGGGACGTGCGGTACTTC	CASSQDPGDVRYF
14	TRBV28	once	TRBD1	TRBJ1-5	TGTGCCAGCAGAAACAGGGGAAGCAATCAGCCCCAGCATTTT	CASRNRGSNQPQHF
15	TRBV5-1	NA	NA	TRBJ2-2	TGCGCCAGCAGCTTAGGAGGGGCAAACACCGGGGAGCTGTTTTTT	CASSLGGANTGELFF
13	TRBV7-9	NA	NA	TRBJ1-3	TGTGCCAGGGGCCCTGCCTCTGGAAACACCATATATTTT	CARGPASGNTIYF
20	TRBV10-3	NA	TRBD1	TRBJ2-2	TGTGCCATCAGTGAGTTAGTGACAGGGAGCAAAGACCCGAACACCGGGGAGCTGTTTTTT	CAISELVTGSKDPNTGELFF
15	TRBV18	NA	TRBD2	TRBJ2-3	TGTGCCAGCTCACCATGGCTAGCGGGAGTTGATACGCAGTATTTT	CASSPWLAGVDTQYF
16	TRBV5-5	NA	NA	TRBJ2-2	TGTGCCAGCAGCTCCCGGTTGTCACAGGGCACCGGGGAGCTGTTTTTT	CASSSRLSQGTGELFF
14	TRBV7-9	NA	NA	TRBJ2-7	TGTGCCAGCCAGGGGCTAGCGGAAGCCTACGAGCAGTACTTC	CASQGLAEAYEQYF
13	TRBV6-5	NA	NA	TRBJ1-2	TGTACCAGCAGTCCGACAGTCAACTATGGCTACACCTTC	CTSSPTVNYGYTF
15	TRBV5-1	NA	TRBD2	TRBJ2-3	TGCGCCAGCAGCCTTAGCGGGTCCGATACAGATACGCAGTATTTT	CASSLSGSDTDTQYF
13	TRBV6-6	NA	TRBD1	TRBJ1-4	TGTGCCACCTCGGACAGGGGGAATGAAAAACTGTTTTTT	CATSDRGNEKLFF
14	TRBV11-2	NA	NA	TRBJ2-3	TGTGCCAGCAGCTTAGATCGCCCGGGGGATACGCAGTATTTT	CASSLDRPGDTQYF
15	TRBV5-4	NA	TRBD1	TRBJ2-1	TGTGCCAGCAGCCAAACAGGGGGCTCATACAATGAGCAGTTCTTC	CASSQTGGSYNEQFF
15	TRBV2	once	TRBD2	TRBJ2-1	TGTGCCAGCAGTTCTAGCGGGGGTTTATACAATGAGCAGTTCTTC	CASSSSGGLYNEQFF
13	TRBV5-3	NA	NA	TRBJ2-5	TGTGCCAGTCCTGGACTCTACCAAGAGACCCAGTACTTC	CASPGLYQETQYF
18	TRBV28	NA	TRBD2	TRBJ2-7	TGTGCCAGCAGTTGGGGACTAGCGGGAGGGGTGGGAATATACGAGCAGTACTTC	CASSWGLAGGVGIYEQYF
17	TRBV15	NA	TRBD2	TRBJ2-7	TGTGCCACCAGCAGATCCAGGACTAGCGGGGGGGAATACGAGCAGTACTTC	CATSRSRTSGGEYEQYF
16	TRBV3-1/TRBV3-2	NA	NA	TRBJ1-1	TGTGCCAGCAGCCCCTGGGCAGGGGCGATGAACACTGAAGCTTTCTTT	CASSPWAGAMNTEAFF
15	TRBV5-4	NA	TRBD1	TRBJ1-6	TGTGCCAGCAGGAACCGGGACAGGGCGAATTCACCCCTCCACTTT	CASRNRDRANSPLHF
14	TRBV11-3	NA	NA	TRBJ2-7	TGTGCCAGCAGCTTAAATGTGGGTCAGGACGAGCAGTACTTC	CASSLNVGQDEQYF
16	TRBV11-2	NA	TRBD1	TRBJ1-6	TGTGCCAGCAGCTCCCCGTCTGAGGGGGCGAATTCACCCCTCCACTTT	CASSSPSEGANSPLHF
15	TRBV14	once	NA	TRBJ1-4	TGTGCCAGCAGCCAAGAAGGATATAGAGGGGAAAAACTGTTTTTT	CASSQEGYRGEKLFF
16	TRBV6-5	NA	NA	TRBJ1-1	TGTGCCAGCAGTTACTCAATGAACAGGATGAACACTGAAGCTTTCTTT	CASSYSMNRMNTEAFF
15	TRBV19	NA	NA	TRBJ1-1	TGTGCCAGTACAAAGGGTGGTGGGGCGAACACTGAAGCTTTCTTT	CASTKGGGANTEAFF
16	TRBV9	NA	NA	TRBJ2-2	TGTGCCAGCAGCGTAGTGACAGATGCGAACACCGGGGAGCTGTTTTTT	CASSVVTDANTGELFF
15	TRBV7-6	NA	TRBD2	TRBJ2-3	TGTGCCAGCAGCTTACTCACTAGCGCCACAGATACGCAGTATTTT	CASSLLTSATDTQYF
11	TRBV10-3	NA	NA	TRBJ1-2	TGTGCCATCAGTGACCTATTGAGCTACACCTTC	CAISDLLSYTF
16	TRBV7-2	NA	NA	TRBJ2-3	TGTGCCAGCAGCCTCCAACAGGGTCGAGGCACAGATACGCAGTATTTT	CASSLQQGRGTDTQYF
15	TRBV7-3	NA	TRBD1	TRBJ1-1	TGTGCCAGCAGCCGGACCGGGACAGGGAACACTGAAGCTTTCTTT	CASSRTGTGNTEAFF
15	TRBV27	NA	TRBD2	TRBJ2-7	TGTGCCAGCAGTTTAACAGCGGGAGGGCCATACGAGCAGTACTTC	CASSLTAGGPYEQYF
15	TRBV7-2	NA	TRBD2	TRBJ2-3	TGTGCCAGCAGCTTTGGGGGGGGGACCACAGATACGCAGTATTTT	CASSFGGGTTDTQYF
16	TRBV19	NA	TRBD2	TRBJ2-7	TGTGCCAGTAGTATGATAGGGACTAGCGGGAGTCTCGAGCAGTACTTC	CASSMIGTSGSLEQYF
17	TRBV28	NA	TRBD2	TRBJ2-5	TGTGCCAGCAGACATACTCCTCGGGGGGGGAGGCAAGAGACCCAGTACTTC	CASRHTPRGGRQETQYF
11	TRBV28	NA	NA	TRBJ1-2	TGTGCCAGCTTCTCTAATAGTGGCTACACCTTC	CASFSNSGYTF
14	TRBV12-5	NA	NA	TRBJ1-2	TGTGCTAGTGGTTTGGGCACAGCTAACTATGGCTACACCTTC	CASGLGTANYGYTF
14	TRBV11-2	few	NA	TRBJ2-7	TGTGCCAGCAGCTTAGCCTTAGCTCCCTACGAGCAGTACTTC	CASSLALAPYEQYF
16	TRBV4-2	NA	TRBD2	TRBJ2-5	TGTGCCAGCAGCCAGGGACTAGCGGGAGTGGTGGAGACCCAGTACTTC	CASSQGLAGVVETQYF